This T cell receptor beta chain was identified in a study of memory CD4+ T cells and cytomegalovirus serostatus. Study context: Healthy Belgian adult donors included under ten CMV-positive and fewer than 25 CMV-negative people.

With V trimmed by 4 bases and J by 13 bases, 6 bases remained unmatched. The germline V gene encodes CDR1 SGHNT and CDR2 YENEEA. This CDR3 is 12 amino acids long. General study points: Suggested: most of the CMV-linked TCR signature lies in CD4+ memory cells.

Authors' processing steps: Out-of-frame sequences were removed, leaving 2,204,828 distinct TCRbeta sequences. Assay used: immunoSEQ multiplex PCR; TCRdb lists only in-frame clones, some missing. V and J calls and clone size are those listed in that table; D and trimming were worked out from the DNA. The table shows 35,000 to 55,000 clones, with about 80% occurring only once. As regards this clone: The target antigen is unknown.

The sort gate was single viable CD3+CD4+CD8-CD45RO+ cells for memory CD4+ T cells. Serostatus was set by detecting CMV pp150, pp28, p38, p52 IgG. The origin of this receptor is an adult in good health and CMV-seronegative. This sequence joins TRBV11-3 and TRBJ2-7; 11 bases match TRBD2. The sample consisted of memory CD4+ T cells from blood. In nucleotides, the CDR3 is TGTGCCAGCAGCTCGTATAGCGGGGGGGAATACTTC. Amino acids: CASSSYSGGEYF. Combining the CDR3 with reference TRBV11-3 and TRBJ2-7 gives the whole variable domain EAGVVQSPRYKIIEKKQPVAFWCNPISGHNTLYWYLQNLGQGPELLIRYENEEAVDDSQLPKDRFSAERLKGVDSTLKIQPAELGDSAVYLCASSSYSGGEYFGPGTRLTVT.